This T cell receptor (beta chain) was captured by sequencing in a study of T-cell reconstitution after alpha-beta-depleted transplantation in children. Points from the study as a whole: Certain patients had high TCRbeta diversity at day 60, and it came from recipient T cells and thymic progenitors that survived. Once a year had passed after transplant, T-cell counts and diversity came mostly from newly produced T cells.

Per germline, CDR1 SGHTA and CDR2 FQGNSA. The CDR3 spans 15 residues. V was pared by 2 bases and J by 4 bases, with 15 bases between. Preparation of the TCRbeta library used unique molecular identifiers. TCRdb re-called the PCR reads through MiXCR, storing one row per CDR3 protein. This repertoire shows 300,000 to 350,000 distinct CDR3 sequences, roughly 15% found once; its top ten account for 35% to 50%. As to this clonotype: What it recognizes is unknown.

The sample here was PBMCs, mostly from graft donor cells, taken 360 days after TCRalphabeta/CD19-depleted stem cell transplant. The receptor comes from a male patient aged 2-15 years who had a stem cell transplant for acute lymphoblastic leukemia, so the T cells may come from the graft donor. The chain joins TRBV7-2 to TRBJ2-7; D may be TRBD2 (6 bases). CDR3 region: CASSLSVAASYEQYF. DNA for the CDR3: TGTGCCAGCAGCTTATCTGTAGCGGCTTCTTACGAGCAGTACTTC.